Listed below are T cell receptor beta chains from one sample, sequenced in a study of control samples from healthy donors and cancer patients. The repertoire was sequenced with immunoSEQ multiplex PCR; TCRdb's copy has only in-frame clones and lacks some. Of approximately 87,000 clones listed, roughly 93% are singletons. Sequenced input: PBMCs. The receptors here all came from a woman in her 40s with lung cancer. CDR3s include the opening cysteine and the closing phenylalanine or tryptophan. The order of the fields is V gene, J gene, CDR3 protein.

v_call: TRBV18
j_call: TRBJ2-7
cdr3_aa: CASSPLPPDGQYF

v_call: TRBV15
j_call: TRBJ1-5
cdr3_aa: CATSRDPDQPQHF

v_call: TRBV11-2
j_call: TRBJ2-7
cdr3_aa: CASSSGGERYEQYF

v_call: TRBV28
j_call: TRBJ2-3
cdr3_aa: CASSFRGGGTDTQYF

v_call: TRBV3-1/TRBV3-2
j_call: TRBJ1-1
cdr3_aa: CASTYGTGSTEAFF

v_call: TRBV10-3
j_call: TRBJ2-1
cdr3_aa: CAISESDNEQFF

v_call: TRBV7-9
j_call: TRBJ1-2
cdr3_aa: CASSFLAGRHGYTF

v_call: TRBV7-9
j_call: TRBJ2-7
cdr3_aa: CASSLGGPSYEQYF

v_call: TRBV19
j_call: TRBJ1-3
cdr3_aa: CASSMEGPTFSGNTIYF

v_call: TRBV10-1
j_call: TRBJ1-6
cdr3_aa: CASRDSFNSPLHF

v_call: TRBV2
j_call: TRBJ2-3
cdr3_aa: CASSDASITDTQYF

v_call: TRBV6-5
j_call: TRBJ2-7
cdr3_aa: CASSYSTQGKQYF

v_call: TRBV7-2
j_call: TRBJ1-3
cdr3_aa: CASSLSGGGTGNTIYF

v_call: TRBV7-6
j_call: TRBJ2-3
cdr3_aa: CASSLPGQGAPGTDTQYF

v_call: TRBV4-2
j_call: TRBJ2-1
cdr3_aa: CASSQVPVAGGNEQFF

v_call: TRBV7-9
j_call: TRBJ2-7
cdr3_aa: CASSPSQGAGEPYEQYF

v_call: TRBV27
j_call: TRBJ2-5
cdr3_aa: CASSFLAGSQETQYF

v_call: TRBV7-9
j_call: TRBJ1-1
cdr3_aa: CASSSPGGSEAFF

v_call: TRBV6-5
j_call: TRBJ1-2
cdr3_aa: CASSYRQSPGYGYTF

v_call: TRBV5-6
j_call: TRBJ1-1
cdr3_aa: CASSLGAGDTEAFF

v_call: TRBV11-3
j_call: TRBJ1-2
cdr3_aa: CASSLDTDYGYTF

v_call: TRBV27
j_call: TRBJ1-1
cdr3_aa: CASSHHRPRGSGGGEAFF

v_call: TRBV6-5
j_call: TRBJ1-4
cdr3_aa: CASRVSRSNEKLFF

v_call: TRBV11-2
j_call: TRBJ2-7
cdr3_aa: CASSLRRATGSYEQYF

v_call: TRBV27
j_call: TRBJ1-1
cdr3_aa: CASRHMDRGAEAFF

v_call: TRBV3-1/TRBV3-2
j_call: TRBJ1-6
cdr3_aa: CASSQFRGNNSPLHF

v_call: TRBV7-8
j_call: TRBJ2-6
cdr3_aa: CASSVRGPGANVLTF

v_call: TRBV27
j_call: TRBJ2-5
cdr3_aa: CASSSSGGYRETQYF

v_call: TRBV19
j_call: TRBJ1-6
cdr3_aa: CASSPTKGSPLHF

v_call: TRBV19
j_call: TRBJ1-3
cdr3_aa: CASSIEAVDPTNSGNTIYF

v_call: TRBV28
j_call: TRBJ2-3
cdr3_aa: CASLAGVTDTQYF

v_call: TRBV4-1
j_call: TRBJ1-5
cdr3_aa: CASSQGLAGNQPQHF

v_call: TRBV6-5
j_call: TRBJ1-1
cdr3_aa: CASREGSLNTEAFF

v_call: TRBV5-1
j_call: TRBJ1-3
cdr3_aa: CASSLASLGRAGNTIYF

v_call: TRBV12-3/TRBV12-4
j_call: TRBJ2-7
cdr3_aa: CASSLGWTGTRF

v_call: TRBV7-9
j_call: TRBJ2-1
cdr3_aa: CASSFSESYNEQFF

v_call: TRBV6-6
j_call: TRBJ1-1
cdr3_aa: CASSYELLGGAFF

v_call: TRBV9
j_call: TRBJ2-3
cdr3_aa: CASSVDLAGGSTDTQYF

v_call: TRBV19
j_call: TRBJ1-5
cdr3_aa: CASSIRGAGNQPQHF

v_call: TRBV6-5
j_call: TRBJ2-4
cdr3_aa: CASSQSGGLLNIQYF

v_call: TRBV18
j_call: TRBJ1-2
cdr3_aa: CASSQRQTTIDYGYTF

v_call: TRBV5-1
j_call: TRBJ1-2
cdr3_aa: CASSPGTGGSTNYGYTF

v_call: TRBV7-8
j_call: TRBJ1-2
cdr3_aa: CASSLEGAWTGEKDGYTF

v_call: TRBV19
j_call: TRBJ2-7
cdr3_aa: CASSIGQGAYEQYF

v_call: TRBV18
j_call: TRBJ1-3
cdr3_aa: CASSTTLTARSGNTIYF

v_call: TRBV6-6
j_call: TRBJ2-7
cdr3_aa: CASSPQGGEQYF

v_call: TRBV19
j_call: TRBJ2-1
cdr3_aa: CASDRRGGRNEQFF

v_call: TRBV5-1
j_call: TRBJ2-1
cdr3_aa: CASSLDGGNEQFF

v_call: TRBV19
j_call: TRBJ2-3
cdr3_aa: CASRPTGTGTDTQYF

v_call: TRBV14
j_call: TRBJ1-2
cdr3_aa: CASSQGGPYSYTF

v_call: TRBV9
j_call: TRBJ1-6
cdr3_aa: CASSETGSYNSPLHF

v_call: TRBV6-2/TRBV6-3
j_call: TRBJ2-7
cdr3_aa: CASSYEAGASYEQYF

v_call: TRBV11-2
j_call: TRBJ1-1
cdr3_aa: CASTGNTNTEAFF

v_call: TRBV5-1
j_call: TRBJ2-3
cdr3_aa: CASSPQGTGTDTQYF